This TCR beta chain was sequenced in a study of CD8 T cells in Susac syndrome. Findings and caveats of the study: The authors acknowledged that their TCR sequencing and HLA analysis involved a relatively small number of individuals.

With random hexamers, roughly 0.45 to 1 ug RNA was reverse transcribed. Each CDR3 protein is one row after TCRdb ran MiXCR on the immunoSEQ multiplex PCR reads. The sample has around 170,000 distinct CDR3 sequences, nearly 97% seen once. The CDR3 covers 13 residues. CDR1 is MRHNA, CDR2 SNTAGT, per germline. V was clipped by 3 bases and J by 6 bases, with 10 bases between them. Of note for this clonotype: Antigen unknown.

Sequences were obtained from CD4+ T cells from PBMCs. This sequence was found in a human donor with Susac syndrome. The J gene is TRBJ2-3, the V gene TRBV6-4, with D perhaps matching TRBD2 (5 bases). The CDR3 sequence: CASSETGLDTQYF. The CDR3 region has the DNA TGTGCCAGCAGTGAAACGGGATTGGATACGCAGTATTTT.